This T cell receptor (beta chain) originates from a study of cytomegalovirus exposure and HLA in healthy donors. Across the whole study: Falling in the Caucasian-associated ancestry cluster were about four fifths of 398 genotyped donors.

Of note for this clone: The antigen is not known.

Study-level findings and limits: For most TCR beta V segments, an earlier analysis put the productive rate at about 87% or about 30% of the time.

Germline-derived CDR1 and CDR2 are LNHDA and SQIVND (reference sequence). CDR3 size: 14 residues. V dropped 7 bases and J dropped 5; count of bases not matched to a gene: 5. The PCR was carried out with 60 Vbeta primers and 13 Jbeta primers. The authors' processing: Later, an analysis found roughly 80 million unique TCR beta chains, and some 10 million of these were shared. Only in-frame clones appear in the TCRdb table, and some are missing; sequencing was by immunoSEQ multiplex PCR. The V and J calls and the clone size are those of that table, but D and trimming were determined from the DNA. The sample gives 180,000 or so clones, roughly 77% of which show up once; 2% to 2.5% is in the top ten.

The sample comprised PBMCs. The chain links TRBV19 to TRBJ1-4, with TRBD1 identical over 9 bases. The receptor was derived from a woman in her twenties or thirties in good health and CMV-seropositive. The DNA for the CDR3 is TGTGCCAGTACCCGACAGGGGGGCAATGAAAAACTGTTTTTT. Its protein product is CASTRQGGNEKLFF.